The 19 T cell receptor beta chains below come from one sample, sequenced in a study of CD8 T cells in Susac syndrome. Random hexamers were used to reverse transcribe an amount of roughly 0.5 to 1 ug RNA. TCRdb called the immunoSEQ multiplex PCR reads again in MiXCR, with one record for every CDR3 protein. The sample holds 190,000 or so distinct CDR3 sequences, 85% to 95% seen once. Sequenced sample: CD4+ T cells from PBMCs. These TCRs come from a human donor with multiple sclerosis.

The CDR3 DNA reads TGCAGTGCTAGAGATCAGACTAGCGTGCGGTTCTTC. It is translated as CSARDQTSVRFF. The gene calls are TRBV20-1 and TRBJ2-1; TRBD2 matches 8 bases. With 0 bases clipped from V and 15 bases from J, the junction kept 7 bases outside the gene matches. The germline gives CDR1 DFQATT, CDR2 SNEGSKA (reference sequence). CDR3 length: 12 amino acids.

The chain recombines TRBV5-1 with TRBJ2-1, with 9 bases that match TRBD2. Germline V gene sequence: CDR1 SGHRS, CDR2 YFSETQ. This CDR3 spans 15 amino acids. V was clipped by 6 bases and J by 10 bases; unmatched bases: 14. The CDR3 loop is CASTLLGLAGREQFF. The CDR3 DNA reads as TGCGCCAGCACCCTATTGGGACTAGCAGGCAGGGAGCAGTTCTTC.

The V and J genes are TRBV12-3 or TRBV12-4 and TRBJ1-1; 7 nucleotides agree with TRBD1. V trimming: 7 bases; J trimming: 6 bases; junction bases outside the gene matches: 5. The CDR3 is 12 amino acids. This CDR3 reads CASTTGVPEAFF. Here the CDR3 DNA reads TGTGCCAGCACTACAGGGGTCCCTGAAGCTTTCTTT.

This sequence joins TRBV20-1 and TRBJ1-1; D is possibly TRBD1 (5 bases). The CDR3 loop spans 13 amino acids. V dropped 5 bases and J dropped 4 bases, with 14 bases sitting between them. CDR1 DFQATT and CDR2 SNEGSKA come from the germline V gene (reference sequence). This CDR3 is CSAYLTGGTEAFF. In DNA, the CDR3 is TGCAGTGCTTATCTGACGGGGGGCACTGAAGCTTTCTTT.

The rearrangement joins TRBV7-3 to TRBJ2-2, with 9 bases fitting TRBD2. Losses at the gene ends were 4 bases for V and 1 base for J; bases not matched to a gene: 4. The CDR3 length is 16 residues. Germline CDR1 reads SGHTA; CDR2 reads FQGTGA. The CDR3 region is CASSSRLAVNTGELFF. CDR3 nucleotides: TGTGCCAGCAGCTCCCGACTAGCGGTGAACACCGGGGAGCTGTTTTTT.

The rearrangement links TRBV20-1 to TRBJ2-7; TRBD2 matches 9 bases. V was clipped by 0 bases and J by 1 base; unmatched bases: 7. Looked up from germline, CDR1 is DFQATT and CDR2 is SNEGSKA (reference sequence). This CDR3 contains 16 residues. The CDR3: CSARDPAGGHSYEQYF. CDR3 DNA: TGCAGTGCTAGAGATCCAGCGGGGGGCCATTCCTACGAGCAGTACTTC.

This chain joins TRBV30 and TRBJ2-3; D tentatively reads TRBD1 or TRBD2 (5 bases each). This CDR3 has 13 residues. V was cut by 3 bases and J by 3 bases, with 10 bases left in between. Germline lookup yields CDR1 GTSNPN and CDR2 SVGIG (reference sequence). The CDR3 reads CAWSPGATDTQYF. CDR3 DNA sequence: TGTGCCTGGAGCCCCGGGGCGACAGATACGCAGTATTTT.

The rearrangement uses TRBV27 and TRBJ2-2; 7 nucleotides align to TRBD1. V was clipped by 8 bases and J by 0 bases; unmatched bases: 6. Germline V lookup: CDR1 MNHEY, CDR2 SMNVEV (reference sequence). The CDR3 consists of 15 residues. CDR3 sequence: CASGLGTANTGELFF. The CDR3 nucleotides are TGTGCCAGCGGCCTCGGGACAGCGAACACCGGGGAGCTGTTTTTT.

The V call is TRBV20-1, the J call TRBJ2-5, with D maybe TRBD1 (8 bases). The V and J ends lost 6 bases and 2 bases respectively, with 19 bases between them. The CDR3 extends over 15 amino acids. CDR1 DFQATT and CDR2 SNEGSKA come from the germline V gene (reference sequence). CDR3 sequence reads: CSAPGGGGIQETQYF. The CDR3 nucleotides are TGCAGTGCCCCAGGGGGCGGGGGCATACAAGAGACCCAGTACTTC.

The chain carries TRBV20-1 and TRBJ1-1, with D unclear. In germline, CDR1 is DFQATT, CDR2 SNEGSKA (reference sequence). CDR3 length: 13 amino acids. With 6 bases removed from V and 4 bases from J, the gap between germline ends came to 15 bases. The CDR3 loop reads CSATRIAGTEAFF. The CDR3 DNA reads TGCAGTGCCACACGGATTGCGGGCACTGAAGCTTTCTTT.

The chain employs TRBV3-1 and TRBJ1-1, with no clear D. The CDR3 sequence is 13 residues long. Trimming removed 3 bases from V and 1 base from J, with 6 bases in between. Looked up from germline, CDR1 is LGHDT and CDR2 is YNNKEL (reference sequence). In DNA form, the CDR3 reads TGTGCCAGCAGCCAGACGGGGAACACTGAAGCTTTCTTT. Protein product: CASSQTGNTEAFF.

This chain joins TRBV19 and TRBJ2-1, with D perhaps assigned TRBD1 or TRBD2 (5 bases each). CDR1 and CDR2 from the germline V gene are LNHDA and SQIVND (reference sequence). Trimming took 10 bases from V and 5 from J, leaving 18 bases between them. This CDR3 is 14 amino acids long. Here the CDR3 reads CATTPGTLDNEQFF. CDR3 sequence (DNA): TGTGCCACCACACCCGGGACGCTTGACAATGAGCAGTTCTTC.

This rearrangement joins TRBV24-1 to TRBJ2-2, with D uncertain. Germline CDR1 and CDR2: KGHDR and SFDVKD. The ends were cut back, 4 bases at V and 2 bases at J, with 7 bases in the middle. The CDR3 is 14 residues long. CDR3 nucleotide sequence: TGTGCCACCAGTGACCACCTAAACACCGGGGAGCTGTTTTTT. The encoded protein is CATSDHLNTGELFF.

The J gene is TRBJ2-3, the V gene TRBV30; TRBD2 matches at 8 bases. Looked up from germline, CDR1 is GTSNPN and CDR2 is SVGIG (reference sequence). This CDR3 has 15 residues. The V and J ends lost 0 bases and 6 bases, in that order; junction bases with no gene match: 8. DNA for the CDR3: TGTGCCTGGAGTGTAGGCGGGGGGCCAGGGGATACGCAGTATTTT. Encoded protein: CAWSVGGGPGDTQYF.

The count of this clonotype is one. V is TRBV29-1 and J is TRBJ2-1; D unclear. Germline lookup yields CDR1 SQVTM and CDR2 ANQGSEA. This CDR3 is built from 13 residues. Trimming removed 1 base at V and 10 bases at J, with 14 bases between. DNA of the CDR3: TGCAGCGTTGAAGGTCCGACTGGAAGCGAGCAGTTCTTC. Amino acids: CSVEGPTGSEQFF.

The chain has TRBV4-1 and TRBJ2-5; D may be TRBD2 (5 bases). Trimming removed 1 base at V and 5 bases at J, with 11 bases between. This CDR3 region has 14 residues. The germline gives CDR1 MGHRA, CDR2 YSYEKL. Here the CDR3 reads CASSQGDYSETQYF. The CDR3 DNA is TGCGCCAGCAGCCAAGGCGACTACTCGGAGACCCAGTACTTC.

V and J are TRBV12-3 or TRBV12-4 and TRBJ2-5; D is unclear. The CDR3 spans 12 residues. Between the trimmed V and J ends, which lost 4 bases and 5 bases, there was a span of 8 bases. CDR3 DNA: TGTGCCAGCAGTTCCTTTTGGGAGACCCAGTACTTC. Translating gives CASSSFWETQYF.

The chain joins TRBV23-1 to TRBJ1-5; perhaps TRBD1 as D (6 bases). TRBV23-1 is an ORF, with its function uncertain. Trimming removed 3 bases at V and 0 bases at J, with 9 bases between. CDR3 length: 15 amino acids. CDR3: CASSQDSYSNQPQHF. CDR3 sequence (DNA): TGCGCCAGCAGTCAGGACAGCTATAGCAATCAGCCCCAGCATTTT.

In DNA, the CDR3 is TGTGCCAGCAGCTTACAGCGGGGGCTGCAAAACATTCAGTACTTC. Translating it yields CASSLQRGLQNIQYF. The J gene is TRBJ2-4, the V gene TRBV7-2, with 8 bases lining up with TRBD2. V lost 2 bases and J lost 5; bases outside the gene matches: 5. Germline CDR1 reads SGHTA; CDR2 reads FQGNSA. This CDR3 comprises 15 residues.